This T cell receptor beta chain derives from a study of T cells after yellow fever vaccination. Making TCR cDNA involved 5'RACE template switching, which added UMIs and a universal primer site. A single record per CDR3 protein comes from TCRdb applying MiXCR to the 5' RACE reads. Of 610,000 or so distinct CDR3 sequences in the sample, more than 9% are singletons; the top ten hold under 15%. With respect to this clonotype: Its antigen is currently unknown.

Findings of the study overall: It was a weaker secondary response, yet one that peaked faster, at day 5 versus 15.

V lost 2 bases and J lost 1, with 8 bases in between. The CDR3 covers 14 residues. Germline V gene data show CDR1 as SEHNR and CDR2 as FQNEAQ (reference sequence). Sequenced material: PBMCs, taken on the day of the yellow fever booster vaccination. J is TRBJ2-5 and V is TRBV7-9; the D gene is possibly TRBD1 (5 bases). This clonotype originated in a man aged 30 to 45 who received the YFV17D yellow fever vaccine. This CDR3 reads CASSLYTGQETQYF. In nucleotides, the CDR3 is TGTGCCAGCAGCTTATACACAGGCCAAGAGACCCAGTACTTC.